These T cell receptor beta chains were read from a single sample in a study of patients and donors after allogeneic stem cell transplantation. TCRdb ran MiXCR on the RT-PCR reads and lists one entry per CDR3 protein. The sample has roughly 880,000 distinct CDR3 sequences; about a sixth are singletons. Sequencing was performed on blood, either unsorted or a sorted T cell fraction (not recorded which). The source of these receptors is a human donor who was either an allogeneic HSCT recipient or a stem cell or donor lymphocyte infusion donor (not recorded which). It is not recorded whose cells these are; they may come from a transplant donor. CDR3s include the opening cysteine and the closing phenylalanine or tryptophan. Each record gives: V gene, J gene, clone size, D gene, CDR3 protein, CDR3 DNA. D genes are given only for firm matches. The size of a clone is reported for some rows only, either as once, few or many, or as a class for expanded clones.

>TRBV9|TRBJ2-1|few|-
CASSRGMINNEQFF
TGTGCCAGCAGCAGGGGTATGATAAACAATGAGCAGTTCTTC
>TRBV5-6|TRBJ2-7|-|-
CASSPDYTDEQYF
TGTGCCAGCAGCCCGGACTATACCGACGAGCAGTACTTC
>TRBV7-3|TRBJ2-2|-|-
CASRRRAGNTGELFF
TGTGCCAGCCGTAGGAGAGCCGGGAACACCGGGGAGCTGTTTTTT
>TRBV6-1|TRBJ1-1|-|-
CASSPTHRVGAPEAFF
TGTGCCAGCAGTCCGACCCACAGGGTTGGGGCGCCTGAAGCTTTCTTT
>TRBV12-3/TRBV12-4|TRBJ2-2|-|TRBD1
CASSLRTGNPGELFF
TGTGCCAGCAGTCTCAGGACAGGGAATCCCGGGGAGCTGTTTTTT
>TRBV12-3/TRBV12-4|TRBJ1-2|many|-
CASGILGYTF
TGTGCCAGCGGAATTCTTGGCTACACCTTC
>TRBV27|TRBJ1-3|-|-
CASSTTEGVGNTIYF
TGTGCCAGCAGTACCACCGAGGGGGTTGGAAACACCATATATTTT
>TRBV6-1|TRBJ1-2|-|TRBD1
CASNLGQGFASNYGYTF
TGTGCCAGCAACCTTGGACAGGGATTTGCCTCTAACTATGGCTACACCTTC
>TRBV6-1|TRBJ2-2|few|-
CASSDKRLGHTGELFF
TGTGCCAGCAGTGATAAGAGACTAGGTCACACCGGGGAGCTGTTTTTT
>TRBV5-5|TRBJ1-4|-|-
CASSLNRVEKLFF
TGTGCCAGCAGCTTAAACAGGGTTGAAAAACTGTTTTTT
>TRBV6-2/TRBV6-3|TRBJ2-5|-|TRBD2
CASTLRPSGSQETQYF
TGTGCCAGCACTTTGCGGCCTAGCGGGTCCCAAGAGACCCAGTACTTC
>TRBV6-9|TRBJ2-6|-|-
CAGGAEANVLTF
TGTGCCGGGGGGGCGGAGGCCAACGTCCTGACTTTC
>TRBV20-1|TRBJ2-5|few|TRBD2
CSARDRTSGGRTQETQYF
TGCAGTGCTAGAGATCGCACTAGCGGGGGGAGGACCCAAGAGACCCAGTACTTC
>TRBV4-2|TRBJ2-7|-|TRBD1
CASSQYRDRGYEQYF
TGTGCCAGCAGCCAATACCGGGACAGGGGTTACGAGCAGTACTTC
>TRBV3-1|TRBJ1-1|-|-
CASSRGPETEAFF
TGTGCCAGCAGCCGAGGACCTGAGACTGAAGCTTTCTTT
>TRBV6-5|TRBJ2-1|-|TRBD1
CASSYLGQGSPNEQFF
TGTGCCAGCAGTTACCTGGGACAGGGGAGCCCTAATGAGCAGTTCTTC
>TRBV11-2|TRBJ2-3|-|TRBD2
CASSKLRLAGEGDTQYF
TGTGCCAGCAGCAAATTACGACTAGCGGGAGAAGGAGATACGCAGTATTTT
>TRBV20-1|TRBJ2-5|few|TRBD2
CSAREAGDPGVTQYF
TGCAGTGCTAGAGAAGCGGGGGACCCCGGGGTGACCCAGTACTTC
>TRBV4-3|TRBJ1-5|few|-
CASSQEWNPGQPQHF
TGCGCCAGCAGCCAAGAGTGGAACCCAGGTCAGCCCCAGCATTTT
>TRBV7-9|TRBJ1-2|many|-
CASSLEGDGYTF
TGTGCCAGCAGCTTAGAAGGGGATGGCTACACCTTC
>TRBV2|TRBJ1-5|-|TRBD1
CASSADRGLQPQHF
TGTGCCAGCAGCGCGGACAGGGGGCTTCAGCCCCAGCATTTT
>TRBV10-3|TRBJ2-3|few|-
CAIGASDTQYF
TGTGCCATAGGGGCCTCCGATACGCAGTATTTT
>TRBV20-1|TRBJ2-1|few|TRBD2
CSAPLLAGASYNEQFF
TGCAGTGCTCCCCTATTAGCGGGAGCGTCCTACAATGAGCAGTTCTTC
>TRBV6-1|TRBJ2-6|-|-
CASTRRISGANVLTF
TGTGCCAGCACGCGACGGATCTCTGGGGCCAACGTCCTGACTTTC
>TRBV5-4|TRBJ2-5|-|-
CASSLAGTTRGRQETQYF
TGTGCCAGCAGCTTGGCCGGGACCACAAGGGGCAGACAAGAGACCCAGTACTTC
>TRBV6-5|TRBJ2-3|few|-
CASSYSVRGVTDTQYF
TGTGCCAGCAGTTACTCAGTTAGGGGTGTAACAGATACGCAGTATTTT
>TRBV2|TRBJ1-6|-|TRBD1
CASGGTGDNSPLHF
TGTGCCAGCGGAGGGACAGGGGATAATTCACCCCTCCACTTT
>TRBV6-5|TRBJ2-3|few|-
CASSSPWGSSFADTQYF
TGTGCCAGCAGTTCCCCATGGGGTTCATCGTTCGCAGATACGCAGTATTTT
>TRBV4-3|TRBJ1-2|few|-
CASSQDTETGSLYGYTF
TGCGCCAGCAGCCAAGATACTGAAACCGGATCTTTATATGGCTACACCTTC
>TRBV25-1|TRBJ1-2|few|-
CASSEVGPGWNGYTF
TGTGCCAGCAGTGAAGTAGGTCCAGGGTGGAATGGCTACACCTTC
>TRBV12-3/TRBV12-4|TRBJ2-3|many|-
CASSFGLAADTQYF
TGTGCCAGCAGTTTCGGGCTAGCCGCAGATACGCAGTATTTT
>TRBV4-1|TRBJ2-7|-|TRBD1
CASSLGQEYYEQYF
TGCGCCAGCAGCCTGGGACAGGAGTACTACGAGCAGTACTTC
>TRBV29-1|TRBJ1-1|many|-
CSVEGGAVNTEAFF
TGCAGCGTTGAGGGGGGCGCCGTGAACACTGAAGCTTTCTTT